This is a list of T cell receptor beta chains from one sample in a study of T cell repertoires in cytomegalovirus infection. Each CDR3 protein is one row after TCRdb ran MiXCR on the reads. This sample has 20,000 to 25,000 distinct CDR3 sequences; about 40% occur once, and the top ten carry just under 95%. These receptors have no identified antigens. Sample: CD8+ T cells from cultured PBMCs, taken from culture after CMV antigen stimulation. Every receptor here comes from a human donor in good health (CMV status not recorded). Some clones in this sample may be carry-over from other donors' samples. CDR3s include the opening cysteine and the closing phenylalanine or tryptophan. The order of the fields is V gene, CDR3 length, J gene, CDR3 protein.

TRBV5-1,13,TRBJ1-2,CASSLGGHEGYTF
TRBV7-9,15,TRBJ2-1,CASSSPRPEHNEQFF
TRBV7-2,12,TRBJ2-7,CASSLAVYEQYF
TRBV7-2,15,TRBJ2-1,CASSLAGRAYNEQFF
TRBV7-6,16,TRBJ2-7,CASSLGSSGSNYEQYF
TRBV27,14,TRBJ1-5,CASSPQGGNQPQHF
TRBV11-2,14,TRBJ1-2,CASSHGGSDYGYTF
TRBV7-4,13,TRBJ1-2,CASSSDSNYGYTF
TRBV5-1,19,TRBJ2-3,CASSLEIAGVLGGTDTQYF
TRBV7-9,15,TRBJ2-2,CASSSPTQNTGELFF
TRBV4-1,15,TRBJ1-1,CASSPERGFSYEAFF
TRBV6-6,17,TRBJ2-7,CASSYSAGLAGSYEQYF
TRBV7-8,17,TRBJ1-5,CASSSTHRGIANQPQHF
TRBV25-1,12,TRBJ1-1,CASPPGNTEAFF
TRBV12-3/TRBV12-4,16,TRBJ2-3,CASRPIAGPGRDTQYF
TRBV27,15,TRBJ1-4,CASSNPTAFNEKLFF
TRBV20-1,13,TRBJ2-4,CSATEELGNIQYF
TRBV11-2,15,TRBJ1-5,CASSLDLSKNQPQHF
TRBV7-9,16,TRBJ2-1,CASSLNAGPSYNEQFF
TRBV7-6,17,TRBJ1-1,CASSPLRGDRALTEAFF
TRBV4-2,16,TRBJ1-2,CASSQDPGGSNYGYTF
TRBV28,14,TRBJ1-5,CASSLGTGGQPQHF
TRBV12-3/TRBV12-4,14,TRBJ1-1,CASSLFRGGTEAFF
TRBV7-9,16,TRBJ1-3,CASSLVGTTSGNTIYF
TRBV29-1,15,TRBJ2-5,CSVPPSGGWTETQYF
TRBV30,15,TRBJ2-7,CAWSAGPGHASEQYF
TRBV29-1,15,TRBJ2-7,CSVCKSPLDSYEQYF
TRBV10-3,12,TRBJ1-1,CAIKGMNTEAFF
TRBV7-2,14,TRBJ1-6,CASSPRGPNSPLHF
TRBV6-6,15,TRBJ2-3,CASTYGGGSTDTQYF
TRBV20-1,14,TRBJ1-1,CSARELQLNTEAFF
TRBV27,14,TRBJ2-7,CASSRNRDLYEQYF
TRBV30,12,TRBJ2-7,CAWSVFGYEQYF
TRBV19,15,TRBJ2-3,CASSSQGKRTDTQYF
TRBV19,12,TRBJ1-2,CASGDRLSGYTF
TRBV18,15,TRBJ1-1,CASSKGGLWGTEAFF
TRBV5-4,17,TRBJ2-1,CASSLAVGTSGYNEQFF
TRBV12-3/TRBV12-4,14,TRBJ1-1,CASSDTTPNTEAFF
TRBV7-2,13,TRBJ2-7,CATTAGGASEQYF
TRBV7-8,14,TRBJ2-2,CASSWGANTGELFF
TRBV28,14,TRBJ1-1,CASSFSGQDTEAFF
TRBV6-5,14,TRBJ2-5,CASSDYRGRETQYF
TRBV7-2,13,TRBJ2-7,CASSPDGSYEQYF
TRBV9,15,TRBJ1-2,CASSVDGTGTSGYTF
TRBV4-3,15,TRBJ1-1,CASSQDYRTEVEAFF
TRBV7-4,15,TRBJ1-3,CASSLEVRTGNTIYF
TRBV7-8,14,TRBJ1-1,CASSLVQGNTEAFF
TRBV7-6,15,TRBJ1-1,CASSPLDSSNTEAFF